One sample yielded the 17 T cell receptor beta chains listed below, sequenced in a study of CXCR3-negative and CXCR3-positive naive CD8 T cells. The libraries of TRB cDNA were constructed through 5' RACE using UMI labels. TCRdb re-called the 5' RACE reads; one entry per CDR3 protein, DNA not given. The sample includes tens of thousands of distinct CDR3 sequences. The material sequenced was naive CXCR3- CD8+ T cells from blood. Subset noted: CD45RO-CCR7+CD27+CD95- naive CD8+ T cells lacking CXCR3 (TNR3-). These receptors were collected from a human donor in good health. Some clones in this sample may be carry-over from other donors' samples.

The chain is built from TRBV7-3 and TRBJ2-5. This CDR3 spans 13 amino acids. Germline V gives CDR1 SGHTA, CDR2 FQGTGA. The CDR3 loop reads CASSRTDQETQYF.

The rearrangement joins TRBV9 to TRBJ1-1; TCRdb's D call, TRBD1, is unchecked because there is no DNA. The CDR3 has 14 residues. Germline CDR1 reads SGDLS; CDR2 reads YYNGEE. CDR3 sequence reads: CASSGGQGASEAFF.

The rearrangement uses TRBV27 and TRBJ2-7. CDR1 and CDR2 from the germline V gene are MNHEY and SMNVEV (reference sequence). This CDR3 contains 15 residues. This CDR3 is CASSLAAGGSSEQYF.

This clonotype shows up as medium-sized by frequency. The rearrangement joins TRBV7-6 to TRBJ2-7; TCRdb calls TRBD1, which cannot be checked without DNA. The CDR3 extends over 14 amino acids. In germline, CDR1 is SGHVS, CDR2 FNYEAQ. CDR3 in amino acids: CASSPGPVSYEQYF. The full variable domain, its missing parts supplied by reference TRBV7-6 and TRBJ2-7, is GAGVSQSPRYKVTKRGQDVALRCDPISGHVSLYWYRQALGQGPEFLTYFNYEAQQDKSGLPNDRFSAERPEGSISTLTIQRTEQRDSAMYRCASSPGPVSYEQYFGPGTRLTVT.

The V and J genes are TRBV29-1 and TRBJ2-5; without DNA, the TCRdb call of TRBD2 cannot be checked. The CDR3 consists of 14 residues. CDR1 and CDR2 (germline): SQVTM, ANQGSEA. CDR3 residues: CSGGGPSPRETQYF.

The CDR3 protein is CASSATGTGVGDTQYF. The chain uses TRBV4-3 and TRBJ2-3; TCRdb calls TRBD1, which cannot be checked without DNA. CDR1 and CDR2 (germline): LGHNA, YSLEER. The CDR3 runs to 16 residues.

The chain is built from TRBV6-5 and TRBJ2-7; as DNA is missing, the TRBD2 call by TCRdb cannot be tested. CDR3 length: 13 amino acids. The V gene's germline CDR1 is MNHEY and CDR2 SVGAGI. The CDR3 region is CASSLPLLGEQYF.

V usage is TRBV6-5 and J usage is TRBJ2-3; the D gene TCRdb calls, TRBD1, cannot be checked with no DNA. This CDR3 region has 14 residues. Germline-derived CDR1 and CDR2 are MNHEY and SVGAGI. CDR3 in amino acids: CASSYGGSTDTQYF.

V usage is TRBV7-6 and J usage is TRBJ2-2. CDR1 is SGHVS, CDR2 FNYEAQ, per germline. The CDR3 spans 13 residues. This CDR3 reads CASRDVGTGELFF.

The chain couples TRBV29-1 to TRBJ2-6; TCRdb selects TRBD1, and the lack of DNA leaves this call unchecked. CDR1 SQVTM and CDR2 ANQGSEA come from the germline V gene. The length of the CDR3 is 15 residues. Here the CDR3 reads CSVVLDGAGANVLTF. The full variable domain, in which reference TRBV29-1 and TRBJ2-6 provide the parts outside the CDR3, is SAVISQKPSRDICQRGTSLTIQCQVDSQVTMMFWYRQQPGQSLTLIATANQGSEATYESGFVIDKFPISRPNLTFSTLTVSNMSPEDSSIYLCSVVLDGAGANVLTFGAGSRLTVL.

V usage is TRBV11-2 and J usage is TRBJ2-7. The CDR3 runs 12 residues. The germline CDR1 and CDR2 sequences are SGHAT and FQNNGV. The CDR3 loop reads CASSLVSYEQCF.

This sequence joins TRBV10-3 and TRBJ2-4; TCRdb calls TRBD1, which cannot be checked without DNA. Germline CDR1 ENHRY, CDR2 SYGVKD. This CDR3 contains 16 residues. The CDR3: CAISESQGRAKNIQYF.

This chain joins TRBV7-9 and TRBJ2-1; with no DNA, the TCRdb D assignment of TRBD1 cannot be verified. This CDR3 spans 14 amino acids. CDR1 SEHNR and CDR2 FQNEAQ come from the germline V gene (reference sequence). CDR3: CASSHDWGENEQFF.

V usage is TRBV6-2 or TRBV6-3 and J usage is TRBJ1-2; TCRdb's assignment of TRBD1 cannot be checked, as there is no DNA. This CDR3 region has 16 residues. Germline V gene sequence: CDR1 MNHEY, CDR2 SVGEGT. CDR3 protein: CASSYWPGQGARGYTF.

J is TRBJ1-3 and V is TRBV6-5; TCRdb names TRBD1, which stays unverified in the absence of DNA. CDR3 length: 18 residues. Germline CDR1 and CDR2: MNHEY and SVGAGI. CDR3 loop: CASRRRGQATSSGNTIYF.

V and J are TRBV7-8 and TRBJ2-5; there is no DNA to check the TCRdb D call of TRBD2. Germline V gene data show CDR1 as SGHVS and CDR2 as FQNEAQ. The CDR3 is 17 amino acids. The CDR3 sequence is CASSLGPAGGGQETQYF.

The chain links TRBV29-1 to TRBJ2-2; checking the TCRdb D call of TRBD1 is not possible without DNA. Per germline, CDR1 SQVTM and CDR2 ANQGSEA. The CDR3 runs 15 residues. The chain's CDR3 is CSVTSADRAGGELFF.